Sequencing of this T cell receptor beta chain was carried out in a study of PD-L1 blockade in urothelial cancer (dated by TCRdb to about 2017). Regarding the complete study: All patients started therapy in about 2014 and received atezolizumab 1,200 mg intravenously every 3 weeks. Blood samples yielded a median of around 150,000 T cells and more than 80,000 unique TCRs, with median clonality approximately 0.08. Blood samples were analyzed 3 weeks after the start of treatment (second dose) and 6 weeks after the start of treatment. Patients had an ECOG performance status of 0 or 1 and had received between 0 and 3 prior chemotherapy regimens. Pretreatment blood TCR-seq was available for under 35 patients, at least one posttreatment blood collection was obtained for 25 or so patients, and tumor TCR-seq was available for 25 or so patients. About 85% of the roughly 30 patients were males with bladder-origin urothelial cancer, and about 65% of the roughly 30 reported a prior smoking history. Durable clinical benefit was defined as a progression-free survival longer than 6 months, and TCR features were additionally tested against progression-free survival and overall survival. Pretreatment tumor samples and matched peripheral blood, collected serially before and after atezolizumab treatment, underwent TCR sequencing. In the same patients who had TCR sequencing, pretreatment tumors also underwent whole exome sequencing and RNA sequencing. Durable clinical benefit was achieved by nine patients and was not achieved by 20 patients. The study, an exploratory multi-omic analysis, examined somatic, immune and clinical correlates of response to PD-L1 blockade with atezolizumab in urothelial cancer. The study at large found these results: Improved progression-free and overall survival was found to be associated with pretreatment peripheral blood TCR clonality below the median. Because the sample size was small (n ≈ 27) and many of the analyses were exploratory, the results are meant to be hypothesis-generating. Among patients with durable benefit, tumor-associated TCR clones showed greater expansion in peripheral blood 3 weeks after treatment started (n ≈ 20, p = 0.022).

For this chain, trimming is 8 bases at the V end and 7 bases at the J end, and the number of junction bases without a gene match is 11. Counted from cysteine to phenylalanine, this CDR3 has 15 amino acids. Only CDR3 DNA is held: 45 bases, read in frame from base 1. Sequences MNHEY (CDR1) and SMNVEV (CDR2) are obtained from the germline V gene (reference sequence). About this clone itself: No cognate antigen has been identified for it. One base away there is no much larger clone; base qualities are not given.

To estimate absolute template abundance from read counts, synthetic TCR analog templates were spiked into each PCR. The immunoSEQ assay was used to amplify TCRbeta CDR3 regions from genomic DNA with bias-controlled V and J gene primers. Rearranged TCRbeta segments were sequenced at approximately 20X coverage. The study's own analysis went as follows. Sequencing errors were corrected by clustering and CDR3s were annotated against IMGT to assign V, D and J genes. Downstream analyses used only productive TCRbeta rearrangements, leaving out any out-of-frame or stop-codon sequences. Clonality was calculated as one minus the Shannon entropy normalized by the log of the number of unique productive sequences. Fisher's exact test with Benjamini-Hochberg correction, at a threshold of adjusted p below 0.01, was used to find clones that differed between time points or between blood and tumor. In its TCRdb copy, this immuneACCESS table keeps in-frame sequences only and misses some clones. Where compared with another copy, unresolved V genes explain less than half of these, and the others have no known cause. The V and J calls and clone size are taken from that table; D and trimming were inferred from the DNA. The sample contains some 54,000 clones, approximately 84% of them found a single time. Together, the top ten hold about 6% of the sample.

A cohort of 25 to 30 patients with locally advanced or metastatic urothelial carcinoma, treated at Memorial Sloan Kettering on a trial protocol, was included. Peripheral blood mononuclear cells were collected pretreatment and during treatment, at between 1 and 8 total time points per patient. The Qiagen DNeasy Blood extraction kit was used to purify genomic DNA from total PBMCs and from tumor samples. PBMCs were collected pretreatment and during treatment, and were isolated and stored as previously described. The chain uses TRBV27 and TRBJ2-7, with TRBD2 matching 13 junction bases. The source material was PBMCs, sampled around atezolizumab (anti-PD-L1) treatment. The TCR sequence derives from a man aged 35 to 55 with urothelial cancer. This receptor has the CDR3 CASGTGTSGILEQYF. The sequenced DNA is TGTGCCAGCGGTACCGGGACTAGCGGGATCTTAGAGCAGTACTTC.